The 23 T cell receptor beta chains listed next were all sequenced from one sample in a study of OX40 agonist ivuxolimab in advanced cancers. The data were produced by immunoSEQ multiplex PCR, yet TCRdb's version contains in-frame clones alone and is incomplete. This sample has about 100,000 clones, with around 93% found just once. This sample comprised CD4+ or CD8+ T cells sorted from blood, obtained in a trial of the OX40 agonist ivuxolimab. The receptor source for this set is an adult with an advanced solid tumor such as melanoma, head and neck, liver or kidney cancer.

This clone is a singleton in its sample. The CDR3 sequence: CASSYPERPGNTIYF. The CDR3 region has the DNA TGTGCCAGCAGTTACCCGGAGAGACCTGGAAACACCATATATTTT. The chain has TRBV6-5 and TRBJ1-3; D is ambiguous. V gave up 2 bases and J gave up 2 bases, with 10 bases separating them. The length of the CDR3 is 15 residues. The germline V gene encodes CDR1 MNHEY and CDR2 SVGAGI.

V and J are TRBV7-2 and TRBJ1-5; D not resolved. This CDR3 has 16 residues. V lost 4 bases to trimming and J lost 2 bases, with 15 bases between them. Per the germline V gene, CDR1 is SGHTA and CDR2 is FQGNSA. CDR3 nucleotides: TGTGCCAGCAGCTCTTGGTCGGGCTTGGGCAATCAGCCCCAGCATTTT. This gives the protein CASSSWSGLGNQPQHF.

The count of this clone is one. This chain joins TRBV6-1 and TRBJ2-1, with D possibly being TRBD1 (7 bases). This CDR3 is built from 13 residues. V was shortened by 4 bases and J by 8 bases, with 12 bases between the two germline ends. Per germline, CDR1 MNHNS and CDR2 SASEGT. For the CDR3, the DNA is TGTGCCAGCAGTGGTCAGGGGGGCGATGAGCAGTTCTTC. This sequence encodes CASSGQGGDEQFF.

The chain carries TRBV5-1 and TRBJ1-1; D is possibly TRBD1 (5 bases). The CDR3 sequence is 18 residues long. Trimming stripped 3 bases from V and 0 bases from J, with 21 bases between. Germline CDR1 reads SGHRS; CDR2 reads YFSETQ. The CDR3 reads CASSSSIQDAKMNTEAFF. The CDR3 coding sequence is TGCGCCAGCAGCTCATCCATACAGGACGCCAAGATGAACACTGAAGCTTTCTTT.

This clone was counted only a few times. The V gene is TRBV2, the J gene TRBJ1-3; no definite D call. CDR1 and CDR2 (germline): SNHLY, FYNNEI. The CDR3 totals 14 residues. Between the trimmed V and J ends, which lost 3 bases and 0 bases, there was a span of 6 bases. CDR3 DNA: TGTGCCAGCAGTGAGGTTAGCTCTGGAAACACCATATATTTT. Residues: CASSEVSSGNTIYF.

The rearrangement joins TRBV29-1 to TRBJ2-1; D is ambiguous. This CDR3 region has 14 residues. Germline CDR1 is SQVTM and CDR2 is ANQGSEA. Between the trimmed V and J ends, which lost 4 bases and 9 bases, there was a span of 19 bases. CDR3 bases: TGCAGCGTTGGGGCCAGCAATGTTCAATTTGAGCAGTTCTTC. Encoded protein: CSVGASNVQFEQFF.

The chain has TRBV11-3 and TRBJ1-2, with 7 bases aligning to TRBD1. V gave up 5 bases and J gave up 8 bases; unmatched junction bases: 11. The CDR3 is 14 amino acids. Germline loops: CDR1 SGHNT, CDR2 YENEEA. This CDR3 reads CASSLDRDYVGYTF. The CDR3 bases are TGTGCCAGCAGCCTCGACAGGGACTATGTGGGCTACACCTTC.

V and J are TRBV5-5 and TRBJ2-5; D call uncertain. The CDR3 extends over 13 amino acids. In germline, CDR1 is SGHKS, CDR2 YYEKEE (reference sequence). Trimming shortened V by 4 bases and J by 5 bases, and 12 bases separated the two germline ends. As DNA, the CDR3 is TGTGCCAGCAGCACCTGGGTGGGGGAGACCCAGTACTTC. This encodes CASSTWVGETQYF.

This chain uses TRBV5-1 with TRBJ1-2; 7 nucleotides agree with TRBD1. Per germline, CDR1 SGHRS and CDR2 YFSETQ. The CDR3 extends over 16 amino acids. The V and J ends lost 4 bases and 4 bases, in that order; junction bases with no gene match: 13. The CDR3 DNA sequence: TGCGCCAGCAGCGTATCAGACAGGGTAAGTGGCTATGGCTACACCTTC. It is translated as CASSVSDRVSGYGYTF. Looking up the rest from reference TRBV5-1 and TRBJ1-2 gives the full variable domain: KAGVTQTPRYLIKTRGQQVTLSCSPISGHRSVSWYQQTPGQGLQFLFEYFSETQRNKGNFPGRFSGRQFSNSRSEMNVSTLELGDSALYLCASSVSDRVSGYGYTFGSGTRLTVV.

CDR3 coding DNA: TGTGCCAGCTCACCATCGGACGGGGAAACTGGCTACACCTTC. It translates to CASSPSDGETGYTF. The chain combines TRBV18 with TRBJ1-2, with D unresolved. The CDR3 has 14 amino acids. The V and J ends lost 2 bases and 7 bases respectively, with 14 bases between them. Germline CDR1 KGHSH, CDR2 LQKENI. The whole variable domain, filled in from reference TRBV18 and TRBJ1-2, reads NAGVMQNPRHLVRRRGQEARLRCSPMKGHSHVYWYRQLPEEGLKFMVYLQKENIIDESGMPKERFSAEFPKEGPSILRIQQVVRGDSAAYFCASSPSDGETGYTFGSGTRLTVV.

The J gene is TRBJ2-4, the V gene TRBV4-2; either TRBD1 or TRBD2 may supply D (5 bases each). V lost 0 bases, J lost 1 base, and 13 bases lay in between. The CDR3 loop spans 17 amino acids. Germline V CDR1 and CDR2: LGHNA, YNFKEQ. CDR3 in amino acids: CASSQDRDGTAKNIQYF. The CDR3 DNA is TGTGCCAGCAGCCAAGATCGGGACGGGACCGCCAAAAACATTCAGTACTTC.

V and J are TRBV7-2 and TRBJ2-2, with no clear D. This CDR3 is built from 16 residues. Germline CDR1 is SGHTA and CDR2 is FQGNSA. Trimming left V 5 bases short and J 1 base short, with 14 bases between. This CDR3 reads CASSPGRRGNTGELFF. CDR3 in DNA: TGTGCCAGCAGCCCTGGCCGTCGAGGGAACACCGGGGAGCTGTTTTTT.

The chain combines TRBV27 with TRBJ2-1; 14 nucleotides line up with TRBD2. The germline gives CDR1 MNHEY, CDR2 SMNVEV (reference sequence). V was clipped by 5 bases and J by 7 bases; unmatched bases: 7. The CDR3 covers 16 residues. DNA of the CDR3: TGTGCCAGCAGTACCCCCGGGACTAGCGGGAGTAATGAGCAGTTCTTC. It is translated as CASSTPGTSGSNEQFF.

J is TRBJ2-1 and V is TRBV6-1; weak D call: TRBD1 (6 bases). Germline V lookup: CDR1 MNHNS, CDR2 SASEGT. There are 14 residues in the CDR3. The V end was cut by 3 bases, the J end by 2 bases, with 8 bases between. CDR3 protein: CASSEAGAYNEQFF. The CDR3 bases are TGTGCCAGCAGTGAGGCAGGGGCCTACAATGAGCAGTTCTTC.

The sample holds one count of this clone. V is TRBV27 and J is TRBJ2-1; tentatively, D is TRBD2 (5 bases). The CDR3 covers 14 residues. Per germline, CDR1 MNHEY and CDR2 SMNVEV (reference sequence). Between the trimmed V and J ends, which lost 7 bases and 0 bases, there was a span of 10 bases. CDR3 DNA: TGTGCCAGCAACGCGGGCAGCTCCTACAATGAGCAGTTCTTC. Translating it yields CASNAGSSYNEQFF.

This clone has a single count. V usage is TRBV9 and J usage is TRBJ2-1; 7 nucleotides line up with TRBD1. J lost 2 bases, V lost 1 base, and 3 bases had no gene match. Germline lookup yields CDR1 SGDLS and CDR2 YYNGEE. This CDR3 has 15 amino acids. The CDR3 protein is CASSVLRGPYNEQFF. For the CDR3, the DNA is TGTGCCAGCAGCGTATTAAGGGGGCCCTACAATGAGCAGTTCTTC.

V usage is TRBV29-1 and J usage is TRBJ2-5; 7 positions agree with TRBD1. The germline gives CDR1 SQVTM, CDR2 ANQGSEA. This CDR3 is 14 amino acids long. With 6 bases clipped from V and 5 bases from J, the junction kept 12 bases outside the gene matches. The CDR3 DNA sequence: TGCAGCGTCGCCGGTCGGGACAGTCGGGAGACCCAGTACTTC. It codes for CSVAGRDSRETQYF.

The chain recombines TRBV5-1 with TRBJ2-5; D not certain. V was trimmed by 1 base and J by 7 bases, leaving 11 bases between them. Germline V gene sequence: CDR1 SGHRS, CDR2 YFSETQ. The CDR3 is made up of 13 amino acids. The CDR3 loop is CASSLIPMGTQYF. The CDR3 coding sequence is TGCGCCAGCAGCTTGATACCTATGGGGACCCAGTACTTC. Filled out from reference TRBV5-1 and TRBJ2-5, the complete variable domain reads KAGVTQTPRYLIKTRGQQVTLSCSPISGHRSVSWYQQTPGQGLQFLFEYFSETQRNKGNFPGRFSGRQFSNSRSEMNVSTLELGDSALYLCASSLIPMGTQYFGPGTRLLVL.

The chain recombines TRBV15 with TRBJ1-5; D is uncertain. V was cut by 2 bases and J by 6 bases, with 14 bases left in between. CDR3 length: 15 residues. Germline loops: CDR1 LNHNV, CDR2 YYDKDF (reference sequence). DNA for the CDR3: TGTGCCACCAGCAGATCCACCTCCCCTCCTCAGCCCCAGCATTTT. It specifies CATSRSTSPPQPQHF.

The sample holds a few counts of this clone. The V and J genes are TRBV5-5 and TRBJ1-2; 7 nucleotides agree with TRBD1. V dropped 2 bases and J dropped 4; count of bases not matched to a gene: 20. Germline V gives CDR1 SGHKS, CDR2 YYEKEE (reference sequence). The CDR3 extends over 19 amino acids. The CDR3 region has the DNA TGTGCCAGCAGCTTAGAAACTCTGGGACAGCCGGGGTATATCTATGGCTACACCTTC. It translates to CASSLETLGQPGYIYGYTF. Supplemented by reference TRBV5-5 and TRBJ1-2, the full variable domain reads DAGVTQSPTHLIKTRGQQVTLRCSPISGHKSVSWYQQVLGQGPQFIFQYYEKEERGRGNFPDRFSARQFPNYSSELNVNALLLGDSALYLCASSLETLGQPGYIYGYTFGSGTRLTVV.

This clone came up once. This sequence joins TRBV5-1 and TRBJ2-1; TRBD2 matches at 11 bases. With 4 bases clipped from V and 8 bases from J, the junction kept 8 bases outside the gene matches. This CDR3 has 15 amino acids. Germline V gene lookup returns CDR1 SGHRS and CDR2 YFSETQ. This CDR3 reads CASSRLAGNVHEQFF. DNA for the CDR3: TGCGCCAGCAGCCGACTAGCGGGAAACGTACATGAGCAGTTCTTC.

V usage is TRBV7-8 and J usage is TRBJ2-7, with D perhaps assigned TRBD1 or TRBD2 (5 bases each). The CDR3 sequence is 14 residues long. Germline V CDR1 and CDR2: SGHVS, FQNEAQ. V was clipped by 5 bases and J by 9 bases, with 20 bases between them. The CDR3 sequence is CASSPQGDLRVQYF. The CDR3 DNA is TGTGCCAGCAGCCCCCAGGGAGATCTACGTGTGCAGTACTTC.

The chain employs TRBV2 and TRBJ1-1; D is unclear. Germline V lookup: CDR1 SNHLY, CDR2 FYNNEI. Trimming removed 4 bases at V and 1 base at J, with 4 bases between. This CDR3 contains 12 residues. CDR3 sequence: CASSARNTEAFF. The CDR3 region has the DNA TGTGCCAGCAGTGCCCGGAACACTGAAGCTTTCTTT.